The T cell receptor (beta chain) described here comes from a study of PD-1 blockade in classical Hodgkin lymphoma (dated by TCRdb to 2020 to 2022). About the investigation overall: Nivolumab dosing was 3 mg/kg intravenously every 2 weeks, continuing until either disease progression or unacceptable toxicity. The study used TCR beta sequencing and CyTOF to define a peripheral blood immune signature of response to PD-1 blockade in classical Hodgkin lymphoma. The paper's findings and limits, for the study overall: Diversity was lower in patients who began nivolumab less than 1 year after ASCT, so these patients were left out of later analyses to avoid confounding by immune reconstitution. By C4D1, a significant rise was seen in CD4+ TCR diversity but not in CD8+ TCR diversity (p=0.0027 vs p=0.16), and the rise was most apparent among complete responders (p=0.02). The study covered only a single clinical trial cohort, and the causes of the repertoire differences, possibly disease activity or prior therapy, were still not defined. Baseline TCR diversity was reported as lower in newly diagnosed patients than in healthy donors, and lower still in relapsed/refractory patients. Among trial patients, those achieving complete response had baseline diversity similar to that of newly diagnosed patients, while diversity was significantly lower in partial responders and progressors.

Points on this clone: It has no known antigen specificity. No much larger clonotype is one base removed from it; base qualities were not supplied. Distinct nucleotide sequences in the sample also encode this CDR3.

This specimen's time point label, per the study, means: cycle 4 day 1 (C4D1), after six to seven weeks of nivolumab. Relapse after autologous stem cell transplantation had occurred in all trial patients, and cohorts A, B and C were distinguished by prior brentuximab vedotin exposure. The trial cohort included 45 to 65 patients with relapsed/refractory classical Hodgkin lymphoma, and each patient had a best overall response of complete response, partial response or progressive disease. In the multi-cohort phase II CheckMate 205 trial, trial patients received single-agent nivolumab. An independent review committee assessed best overall response by applying the 2007 International Working Group response criteria. Trial PBMCs were collected just before the start of nivolumab (C1D1) and during therapy at cycle 2 day 1 and cycle 4 day 1. Peripheral blood was collected in 8 mL Vacutainer Cell Preparation Tubes, from which PBMCs were isolated by centrifugation and then cryopreserved.

From its cysteine to its phenylalanine, the CDR3 spans 14 amino acids. Here the CDR3 DNA is all that survives: 42 bases in frame from base 1. At the junction V is shortened by 0 bases and J by 4 bases; bases outside the gene matches: 0. Per the germline V gene, SGHRS is the CDR1 and YFSETQ is the CDR2. The Qiagen DNeasy kit was used to extract genomic DNA from unsorted PBMCs and from the negatively selected CD4+ and CD8+ fractions. TCR beta CDR3 regions were amplified by immunoSEQ multiplex PCR using primers annealing to V and J segments. A synthetic immune receptor repertoire was used to minimize amplification bias, and any residual bias was removed computationally once sequencing was done. As for the authors' bioinformatics: Repertoire diversity was quantified as the Shannon entropy index using custom Python scripts. Unsorted, CD4+ and CD8+ repertoires were analyzed separately, except in combined analyses where CD4+ and CD8+ sequences were merged in silico. Clonal expansion was defined as at least a 2-fold frequency increase after treatment relative to C1D1, with a pseudocount of 0.5 for undetected baseline clones. Singleton clones were defined as clones with 0 or 1 copy at C1D1, and non-singleton clones were defined as clones with 2 or more copies. By matching protein sequences in sorted samples from the same patient, clones expanded in unsorted samples were annotated as CD4+, CD8+ or unknown. Diversity changes from C1D1 to C4D1 were tested in paired samples using Wilcoxon tests. TCRdb limited this immuneACCESS table to in-frame rearrangements with V and J called. A share of clones is missing; checked studies link under half to unresolved V genes, and the rest is unexplained. The V and J calls and clone size come from that table; D and trimming were worked out from the DNA. This sample comprises 50,000 to 65,000 clones, roughly nine tenths of them detected only once. The biggest ten clones account for more than 8% of the sample.

Source: peripheral blood mononuclear cells (PBMCs), taken before the fourth cycle of nivolumab. The origin of this receptor is a human donor with classical Hodgkin lymphoma. The rearranged chain carries TRBV5-1 and TRBJ1-2, and 10 junctional nucleotides match TRBD1. Here is the DNA: TGCGCCAGCAGCTTGGGACAGGGGGCCTATGGCTACACCTTC. The encoded protein is CASSLGQGAYGYTF.